Reported below is one T cell receptor beta chain. Its cognate antigen has yet to be identified. The record has no base qualities; no much larger clone is one base away. The data stem from a study of blood T cell repertoires in COVID-19 (TCRdb year 2020). Regarding the complete study: Collaborator samples came from the United States, Italy and Spain and covered acute and convalescent phases of COVID-19. The material from the prospective study consisted of cDNA or gDNA derived from T cells, B-cell-depleted T cells, or PBMCs. The dataset comprised deeply sampled blood TCRbeta repertoires from subjects exposed to, actively infected with, or recovered from COVID-19. The repertoires were released in a freely available public database intended as a resource for research on the immune response to SARS-CoV-2. Samples were obtained from the ongoing ImmuneRACE study (first 160 participants) and from 1,000 to 1,500 subjects provided by 6 global collaborators. The sample metadata nearly always contained a de-identified subject ID, COVID-19 status, age in years and sex. HLA class I and class II types, where available, came from metadata supplied by the sample provider rather than from assay-based typing.

One collaborating source in Seattle enrolled patients during active infection and followed them longitudinally through the course of disease. Whole blood was collected in K2EDTA tubes by collaborating institutions according to the institutions' own protocols. For TCRbeta analysis, collaborators shipped samples as frozen whole blood, isolated PBMCs, or DNA extracted from either of those sample types. TCRbeta CDR3 regions were amplified from genomic DNA using the immunoSEQ Assay, a bias-controlled multiplex PCR. Per the authors' processing: The number of nucleated cells in each sample was estimated from the amplification of reference gene primers within the assay. To quantify the absolute abundance of each unique TCRbeta CDR3 rearrangement, sequence reads were collapsed and filtered. For each sample, productive Simpson clonality was calculated as the square root of Simpson's diversity index over productive rearrangements. The immuneACCESS repertoire file appears here via TCRdb, limited to in-frame rearrangements. These files lack a portion of the clones; in checked studies, under half of the deficit traces to unresolved V genes, and the cause of the others is not known. The V and J calls and clone size are taken from that table; D and trimming were inferred from the DNA. This sample holds fewer than 300,000 clones; roughly 84% were observed only once. The ten largest make up 15% to 17% of the sample.

Here is what the overall study found, with its caveats: The amount of clinical and demographic metadata varied by source and participant and was provided uncurated.

The CDR3 contains 18 residues, cysteine and phenylalanine counted. Only the CDR3 DNA is retained, 54 bases long and in frame from the first base. CDR1 SGHNT and CDR2 YENEEA are derived from the germline V gene. V trim: 5 bases; J trim: 0 bases; unmatched bases: 13. This TCR was recovered from a person aged 65 to 85 with COVID-19, enrolled during active disease. Recombination joined TRBV11-3 with TRBJ2-3; 8 of the junction bases match TRBD2. Material: peripheral blood. The nucleotide sequence reads TGTGCCAGCAGCCCAGTGAGGGAGCCTAGCGGGAGCACAGATACGCAGTATTTT. Its translation is CASSPVREPSGSTDTQYF.